The source of this TCR beta chain is a study of blood T cell repertoires in COVID-19. Study in general: From T cells, B-cell-depleted T cells, or PBMCs came the material, which was cDNA or gDNA.

Germline-derived CDR1 and CDR2 are MNHEY and SMNVEV (reference sequence). This CDR3 has 15 amino acids. Trimming cost V 4 bases and J 6 bases, with 19 bases left between them. Libraries were prepared by immunoSEQ multiplex PCR; TCRdb keeps only in-frame clonotypes and omits some of them. Of fewer than 300,000 clones in the sample, approximately 90% were seen once. The sequence came from a woman in her 40s with acute COVID-19. This chain joins TRBV27 and TRBJ2-7, with D tentatively TRBD2 (6 bases). Material for sequencing was PBMCs or T cells enriched from blood (not recorded which). CDR3 loop: CASSWSRGVRGEQYF. The CDR3 region has the DNA TGTGCCAGCAGTTGGTCTCGCGGGGTAAGAGGCGAGCAGTACTTC.